Following are 24 T cell receptor beta chains from one sample sequenced in a study of beta chain features in type 1 diabetes. The authors reverse transcribed all of the isolated RNA, so sequencing captured expressed TCRB transcripts. The protocol was immunoSEQ multiplex PCR, while the TCRdb copy is restricted to in-frame clones and leaves out a portion. The sample yields 680,000 or so clones, roughly a sixth seen once. The sequenced material came from naive CD4+ T cells from blood. The receptors stem from a man aged 18 to 30 in good health.

This chain uses TRBV9 with TRBJ2-3, with D possibly being TRBD2 (6 bases). The V end was cut by 7 bases, the J end by 0 bases, with 15 bases between. The CDR3 extends over 15 amino acids. Per the germline V gene, CDR1 is SGDLS and CDR2 is YYNGEE. This chain's CDR3 is CASRSTGTSTDTQYF. The DNA of the CDR3 is TGTGCCAGCCGCAGCACGGGGACTAGCACAGATACGCAGTATTTT.

V and J are TRBV25-1 and TRBJ2-7; D assignment may be TRBD1 or TRBD2 (6 bases each). This CDR3 comprises 13 residues. In germline, CDR1 is MGHDK, CDR2 SYGVNS. The V end was cut by 5 bases, the J end by 2 bases, with 10 bases between. The CDR3 sequence is CASSRGLTYEQYF. DNA for the CDR3: TGTGCCAGCAGTCGGGGGCTGACCTACGAGCAGTACTTC.

The V call is TRBV6-5, the J call TRBJ1-1, with D perhaps matching TRBD1 (6 bases). The CDR3 spans 16 residues. Trimming took off 2 bases at V and 3 bases at J, with 16 bases between the two ends. In germline, CDR1 is MNHEY, CDR2 SVGAGI. Written as DNA, the CDR3 is TGTGCCAGCAGTTACCAGGTTAGGGGGATGGACACTGAAGCTTTCTTT. Translation: CASSYQVRGMDTEAFF.

There are a few counts of this clone. Here the CDR3 DNA reads TGTGCCATCAGGCCGGGACTAGCCCCCGAGCAGTACTTC. The encoded protein is CAIRPGLAPEQYF. The chain recombines TRBV10-3 with TRBJ2-7, with 9 bases matching TRBD2. This CDR3 spans 13 amino acids. The germline V gene encodes CDR1 ENHRY and CDR2 SYGVKD. Trimming at V came to 6 bases and at J to 6 bases, leaving 6 bases not matched to a gene.

This clone was seen once. V gene TRBV4-1 combines with J gene TRBJ2-7; D possibly corresponds to TRBD1 (5 bases). This CDR3 is built from 15 residues. Deletions cut 1 base from V and 3 bases from J, with 13 bases between. CDR1 and CDR2 (germline): MGHRA, YSYEKL. The CDR3 DNA follows: TGCGCCAGCAGCCAAGTAGGAACAGGCTTCTACGAGCAGTACTTC. It encodes CASSQVGTGFYEQYF.

This clone has more than one count but fewer than ten. The chain recombines TRBV4-3 with TRBJ2-7; 8 nucleotides match TRBD1. V lost 0 bases, J lost 5 bases, and 6 bases stayed unmatched. This CDR3 contains 15 residues. CDR1 and CDR2 (germline): LGHNA, YSLEER. The CDR3, as DNA: TGCGCCAGCAGCCAAGAGGACAGGGTATTGCACGAGCAGTACTTC. Protein: CASSQEDRVLHEQYF.

This chain joins TRBV11-2 and TRBJ1-1; possible D gene TRBD1, 6 bases. Germline V gene lookup returns CDR1 SGHAT and CDR2 FQNNGV. The CDR3 loop spans 15 amino acids. V gave up 5 bases and J gave up 4 bases, with 17 bases separating them. The DNA of the CDR3 is TGTGCCAGCAGCCCCCAGGGGCTGGTGGGCACTGAAGCTTTCTTT. It encodes CASSPQGLVGTEAFF.

This clone was observed a few times. The chain is built from TRBV27 and TRBJ1-4; 9 nucleotides line up with TRBD1. Germline trimming cut 6 bases from V and 3 bases from J; bases unmatched to any gene: 2. Germline lookup yields CDR1 MNHEY and CDR2 SMNVEV (reference sequence). There are 14 residues in the CDR3. CDR3 in DNA: TGTGCCAGCAGCAGGACAGGGGCTAATGAAAAACTGTTTTTT. Translating it yields CASSRTGANEKLFF.

The chain combines TRBV6-4 with TRBJ1-5; D not certain. V lost 3 bases and J 9 bases, leaving 15 bases between the germline ends. CDR3 length: 14 amino acids. The germline CDR1 and CDR2 sequences are MRHNA and SNTAGT. Here the CDR3 reads CASSDYLGSSPQHF. The CDR3 DNA reads as TGTGCCAGCAGTGATTATCTGGGTTCGTCGCCCCAGCATTTT.

This clone was counted only a few times. The V gene is TRBV5-6, the J gene TRBJ2-2; D possibly corresponds to TRBD1 (5 bases). V was trimmed by 2 bases and J by 7 bases, leaving 9 bases between them. The CDR3 spans 13 residues. Germline V gene data show CDR1 as SGHDT and CDR2 as YYEEEE. CDR3 region: CASSFVGLGELFF. CDR3 nucleotides: TGTGCCAGCAGCTTTGTGGGGCTCGGGGAGCTGTTTTTT.

V usage is TRBV7-9 and J usage is TRBJ2-6; D call uncertain. V was shortened by 1 base and J by 4 bases, with 8 bases between the two germline ends. Germline CDR1 reads SEHNR; CDR2 reads FQNEAQ (reference sequence). The CDR3 is 15 residues long. CDR3 sequence: CASSLVFAGANVLTF. The CDR3 DNA is TGTGCCAGCAGCTTAGTGTTTGCGGGGGCCAACGTCCTGACTTTC.

The DNA of the CDR3 is TGTGCCAGCACCTCAGTTCGTTCTGGAAACACCATATATTTT. It codes for CASTSVRSGNTIYF. This rearrangement joins TRBV6-5 to TRBJ1-3; D remains unclear. Germline V gives CDR1 MNHEY, CDR2 SVGAGI. The V end lost 7 bases, the J end lost 1 base, and 11 bases lay between the germline ends. The CDR3 covers 14 residues.

This clone was observed a handful of times. A junction end diverges from the germline sequence, so it may reflect a read error. The DNA of the CDR3 is TGTGCCAGCAGCTCCGTGGTGTCCAGGATCTTC. Protein product: CASSSVVSRIF. The genes are TRBV11-2 and TRBJ2-1; no reliable D call. CDR3 size: 11 residues. Germline CDR1 is SGHAT and CDR2 is FQNNGV.

The V gene is TRBV27, the J gene TRBJ2-7, with a tentative D call TRBD1 (6 bases). This CDR3 comprises 13 residues. CDR1 is MNHEY, CDR2 SMNVEV, per germline (reference sequence). Trimming took 6 bases from V and 4 from J, leaving 13 bases between them. CDR3 coding DNA: TGTGCCAGCAGAGTACAGGGTAATTACGAGCAGTACTTC. Translated, it gives CASRVQGNYEQYF.

The chain joins TRBV6-5 to TRBJ2-7; perhaps TRBD1 as D (6 bases). The V gene's germline CDR1 is MNHEY and CDR2 SVGAGI. Trimming stripped 7 bases from V and 3 bases from J, with 10 bases between. The CDR3 extends over 12 amino acids. CDR3 bases: TGTGCCAGCACCTCGACAGGCTACGAGCAGTACTTC. It specifies CASTSTGYEQYF.

This clone has more than one count but fewer than ten. The chain carries TRBV4-3 and TRBJ2-6, with 10 bases lining up with TRBD1. The CDR3 covers 17 residues. Germline CDR1 LGHNA, CDR2 YSLEER. The junction had 5 bases not matched to a gene; V was cut back by 4 bases and J by 2 bases. The CDR3 DNA sequence: TGCGCCAGCAGCCGAGGGACAGGGGACGCTGGGGCCAACGTCCTGACTTTC. Protein: CASSRGTGDAGANVLTF.

A few counts support this clone. The rearrangement links TRBV7-9 to TRBJ2-1, with TRBD2 matching over 7 bases. V trimming: 2 bases; J trimming: 9 bases; junction bases outside the gene matches: 16. CDR3 length: 17 residues. Germline V gives CDR1 SEHNR, CDR2 FQNEAQ (reference sequence). The CDR3 spells CASSLHKAVAGSSEQFF. The CDR3 nucleotides read TGTGCCAGCAGCTTACATAAGGCGGTAGCGGGTAGTAGTGAGCAGTTCTTC.

This clone was found a few times. V is TRBV7-3 and J is TRBJ1-2; 7 bases are a match to TRBD1. Germline V gene data show CDR1 as SGHTA and CDR2 as FQGTGA. V shed 0 bases, J shed 7 bases, and the junction held 5 bases outside the gene matches. The CDR3 contains 14 residues. CDR3 DNA: TGTGCCAGCAGCTTAACAGGGACAGAACTTGGCTACACCTTC. Translating it yields CASSLTGTELGYTF. Using reference TRBV7-3 and TRBJ1-2 for the parts outside the CDR3, the full variable domain is GAGVSQTPSNKVTEKGKYVELRCDPISGHTALYWYRQSLGQGPEFLIYFQGTGAADDSGLPNDRFFAVRPEGSVSTLKIQRTERGDSAVYLCASSLTGTELGYTFGSGTRLTVV.

This clone was counted only a few times. This chain uses TRBV7-2 with TRBJ1-2, with 8 bases identical to TRBD1. The trim removed 7 bases at V and 5 bases at J, leaving 6 bases unmatched. Germline values: CDR1 SGHTA, CDR2 FQGNSA. CDR3 length: 13 amino acids. This CDR3 reads CASIPTGDYGYTF. In DNA form, the CDR3 reads TGTGCCAGCATCCCGACAGGGGATTATGGCTACACCTTC.

CDR3 DNA: TGTGCCAGGCAGACAGGGCGCTACGAGCAGTACTTC. It yields the protein CARQTGRYEQYF. J is TRBJ2-7 and V is TRBV2, with 7 bases matching TRBD1. Germline V gene data show CDR1 as SNHLY and CDR2 as FYNNEI. CDR3 length: 12 residues. V was pared by 9 bases and J by 3 bases, with 5 bases of the junction left unmatched.

The chain links TRBV6-1 to TRBJ1-1, with 7 nucleotides matching TRBD1. Germline V CDR1 and CDR2: MNHNS, SASEGT. The ends lost 10 bases at V and 0 bases at J; junction bases unmatched: 11. This CDR3 is 15 amino acids long. CDR3 protein: CATSRQGSVNTEAFF. CDR3 nucleotides: TGTGCCACCTCCAGACAGGGCTCCGTGAACACTGAAGCTTTCTTT.

This clone occurred a few times. This chain connects TRBV11-3 to TRBJ2-3; weak D call: TRBD2 (5 bases). Germline loops: CDR1 SGHNT, CDR2 YENEEA. The V end lost 5 bases, the J end lost 4 bases, and 16 bases lay between the germline ends. The CDR3 has 15 amino acids. CDR3 in DNA: TGTGCCAGCAGCCCTAGCCTAACAGTCGCAGATACGCAGTATTTT. It specifies CASSPSLTVADTQYF.

A few counts support this clone. Other DNA sequences in this sample translate to the same CDR3. This chain links TRBV5-8 with TRBJ2-7; D unclear. The CDR3 covers 11 residues. The V gene's germline CDR1 is SGHTS and CDR2 YDEGEE. The V and J ends lost 4 bases and 4 bases respectively, with 6 bases between them. The CDR3 coding sequence is TGTGCCAGCAGCCCTAGATACGAGCAGTACTTC. Amino acids: CASSPRYEQYF.

The chain combines TRBV7-9 with TRBJ2-7; 7 nucleotides agree with TRBD2. Germline V gene data show CDR1 as SEHNR and CDR2 as FQNEAQ (reference sequence). V was pared by 7 bases and J by 2 bases, with 8 bases of the junction left unmatched. The CDR3 is 14 residues long. CDR3 region: CASTSRGVAYEQYF. For the CDR3, the DNA is TGTGCCAGCACCTCCCGGGGGGTGGCCTACGAGCAGTACTTC.